Listed here are 27 T cell receptor beta chains from one sample, sequenced in a study of blood T cell repertoires in COVID-19. Assay: immunoSEQ multiplex PCR; the TCRdb copy retains only in-frame clones and omits some. In the table there are 45,000 to 65,000 clones, 90% of which are singletons. What was sequenced was peripheral blood. These receptors came from a man aged 50 to 60 with acute or convalescent COVID-19.

This chain uses TRBV19 with TRBJ1-2; D gene unclear. The CDR3 contains 12 residues. The germline CDR1 and CDR2 sequences are LNHDA and SQIVND (reference sequence). The ends were cut back, 5 bases at V and 7 bases at J, with 11 bases in the middle. The CDR3 is CASSWWGGGYTF. DNA for the CDR3: TGTGCCAGTAGTTGGTGGGGAGGTGGCTACACCTTC.

CDR3 protein: CASSEPGHHPWTF. In DNA form, the CDR3 reads TGCGCCAGCAGTGAGCCGGGACACCATCCTTGGACCTTC. The rearrangement joins TRBV10-2 to TRBJ1-2, with a possible D match to TRBD1 (6 bases). In germline, CDR1 is WSHSY, CDR2 SAAADI. The CDR3 sequence is 13 residues long. V was clipped by 2 bases and J by 14 bases, with 18 bases between them.

The chain links TRBV7-9 to TRBJ2-1, with a tentative D call TRBD1 (8 bases). The CDR3 length is 15 residues. The V gene lost 5 bases and the J gene lost 15 bases, with 26 bases spanning the gap. In germline, CDR1 is SEHNR, CDR2 FQNEAQ (reference sequence). The CDR3 coding sequence is TGTGCCAGCAGCACAGGGGGGGTACTAGGCGGAGGGTGGTTCTTC. Encoded protein: CASSTGGVLGGGWFF.

V usage is TRBV2 and J usage is TRBJ2-7, with D unclear. Trimming took 8 bases from V and 3 from J, leaving 11 bases between them. This CDR3 is built from 12 residues. Germline CDR1 and CDR2: SNHLY and FYNNEI. CDR3 bases: TGTGCCAGCGGCCCCACGCACTACGAGCAGTACTTC. Its translation is CASGPTHYEQYF.

This CDR3 is CAWSTTNRGPTEAFF. For the CDR3, the DNA is TGTGCCTGGAGTACAACTAACAGGGGGCCCACTGAAGCTTTCTTT. This sequence joins TRBV30 and TRBJ1-1; 9 nucleotides align to TRBD1. J lost 4 bases, V lost 2 bases, and 8 bases had no gene match. Germline V gene data show CDR1 as GTSNPN and CDR2 as SVGIG (reference sequence). The CDR3 runs to 15 residues.

The chain has TRBV29-1 and TRBJ1-2, with 9 bases identical to TRBD1. The germline CDR1 and CDR2 sequences are SQVTM and ANQGSEA. The CDR3 covers 14 residues. With 6 bases clipped from V and 3 bases from J, the junction kept 8 bases outside the gene matches. CDR3 loop: CSVLRRTGDYGYTF. Here the CDR3 DNA reads TGCAGCGTATTACGCCGGACAGGGGACTATGGCTACACCTTC. The full variable domain, completed using reference TRBV29-1 and TRBJ1-2, is SAVISQKPSRDICQRGTSLTIQCQVDSQVTMMFWYRQQPGQSLTLIATANQGSEATYESGFVIDKFPISRPNLTFSTLTVSNMSPEDSSIYLCSVLRRTGDYGYTFGSGTRLTVV.

This chain joins TRBV28 and TRBJ2-4, with 11 positions matching TRBD2. Germline loops: CDR1 MDHEN, CDR2 SYDVKM. Trimming at V came to 4 bases and at J to 3 bases, leaving 5 bases not matched to a gene. The CDR3 contains 16 residues. The CDR3, as DNA: TGTGCCAGCAGTTCCCTGACTAGCGGGGTCAAAAACATTCAGTACTTC. It is translated as CASSSLTSGVKNIQYF. Supplemented by reference TRBV28 and TRBJ2-4, the full variable domain reads DVKVTQSSRYLVKRTGEKVFLECVQDMDHENMFWYRQDPGLGLRLIYFSYDVKMKEKGDIPEGYSVSREKKERFSLILESASTNQTSMYLCASSSLTSGVKNIQYFGAGTRLSVL.

V and J are TRBV11-3 and TRBJ2-1; 11 nucleotides match TRBD2. The germline V gene has CDR1 SGHNT and CDR2 YENEEA. Losses at the gene ends were 1 base for V and 1 base for J; bases not matched to a gene: 0. CDR3 length equals 16 residues. The CDR3 spells CASSLGLAGSYNEQFF. CDR3 coding DNA: TGTGCCAGCAGCTTAGGACTAGCGGGATCCTACAATGAGCAGTTCTTC. The full variable domain, completed using reference TRBV11-3 and TRBJ2-1, is EAGVVQSPRYKIIEKKQPVAFWCNPISGHNTLYWYLQNLGQGPELLIRYENEEAVDDSQLPKDRFSAERLKGVDSTLKIQPAELGDSAVYLCASSLGLAGSYNEQFFGPGTRLTVL.

The gene calls are TRBV11-2 and TRBJ2-7, with 7 bases fitting TRBD1. V lost 1 base to trimming and J lost 6 bases; unmatched junction nucleotides: 6. Germline loops: CDR1 SGHAT, CDR2 FQNNGV. CDR3 length equals 14 residues. The CDR3 region has the DNA TGTGCCAGCAGCTTAGTAAGGGGGCGCGGCGAGCAGTACTTC. It specifies CASSLVRGRGEQYF.

V and J are TRBV27 and TRBJ2-4, with a tentative D call TRBD2 (5 bases). V lost 0 bases to trimming and J lost 5 bases, with 11 bases between them. The CDR3 consists of 15 residues. Looked up from germline, CDR1 is MNHEY and CDR2 is SMNVEV (reference sequence). The CDR3: CASSLSWTGENIQYF. The CDR3 DNA is TGTGCCAGCAGTTTATCCTGGACCGGGGAAAACATTCAGTACTTC.

This sequence joins TRBV7-9 and TRBJ2-5; D gene uncertain. Germline V CDR1 and CDR2: SEHNR, FQNEAQ (reference sequence). There are 14 residues in the CDR3. Trimming took 1 base from V and 9 from J, leaving 15 bases between them. CDR3 protein: CASSLVGVNPAQYF. The CDR3 DNA reads as TGTGCCAGCAGCTTAGTAGGAGTTAATCCAGCCCAGTACTTC.

The V gene is TRBV7-6, the J gene TRBJ1-6; maybe TRBD1 (6 bases). From germline, CDR1 is SGHVS and CDR2 FNYEAQ. CDR3 length equals 16 residues. Deletions cut 0 bases from V and 4 bases from J, with 10 bases between. CDR3: CASSLAAGAYNSPLHF. CDR3 DNA sequence: TGTGCCAGCAGCTTAGCAGCAGGGGCTTATAATTCACCCCTCCACTTT.

This clone was recorded only once. The chain carries TRBV6-4 and TRBJ1-1, with D unclear. Deletions cut 0 bases from V and 4 bases from J, with 6 bases between. The CDR3 is made up of 13 amino acids. Germline lookup yields CDR1 MRHNA and CDR2 SNTAGT. The DNA for the CDR3 is TGTGCCAGCAGTGACTCAGAGGTCACTGAAGCTTTCTTT. Amino acid sequence: CASSDSEVTEAFF.

V and J are TRBV19 and TRBJ2-5, with 8 bases identical to TRBD2. With V trimmed by 1 base and J by 4 bases, 2 bases remained unmatched. The CDR3 consists of 14 residues. The germline V gene encodes CDR1 LNHDA and CDR2 SQIVND (reference sequence). CDR3 coding DNA: TGTGCCAGTAGTATAGGCGGGGGGCCAGAGACCCAGTACTTC. It is translated as CASSIGGGPETQYF.

The genes are TRBV15 and TRBJ1-5, with D unresolved. The CDR3 covers 13 residues. Germline-derived CDR1 and CDR2 are LNHNV and YYDKDF (reference sequence). Trimming stripped 5 bases from V and 2 bases from J, with 7 bases between. Here the CDR3 reads CATSRSGNQPQHF. The CDR3 DNA follows: TGTGCCACCAGCCGGTCGGGCAATCAGCCCCAGCATTTT.

In this sample, this clone turned up a few times. In the same sample, other DNA sequences code for this CDR3. This sequence joins TRBV19 and TRBJ1-1; unclear D gene. This CDR3 has 13 residues. Trimming took 3 bases from V and 0 from J, leaving 5 bases between them. Germline V lookup: CDR1 LNHDA, CDR2 SQIVND (reference sequence). The CDR3 here is CASSISVNTEAFF. The CDR3 DNA sequence: TGTGCCAGTAGTATTTCGGTGAACACTGAAGCTTTCTTT.

The J gene is TRBJ2-7, the V gene TRBV29-1, with TRBD1 matching 12 bases. Germline assignment: CDR1 SQVTM and CDR2 ANQGSEA. This CDR3 spans 16 amino acids. The V gene end was trimmed by 6 bases and the J gene end by 1 base; junction bases not matched to a gene: 10. The CDR3 sequence: CSVRRDRGPLSYEQYF. CDR3 DNA: TGCAGCGTCCGTCGGGACAGGGGGCCATTATCCTACGAGCAGTACTTC.

The rearrangement uses TRBV29-1 and TRBJ2-2, with TRBD2 identical over 11 bases. The CDR3 contains 16 residues. The V gene end was trimmed by 2 bases and the J gene end by 6 bases; junction bases not matched to a gene: 8. The germline V gene has CDR1 SQVTM and CDR2 ANQGSEA. The CDR3 sequence is CSVEQVSGRAAGELFF. The DNA of the CDR3 is TGCAGCGTTGAACAGGTTAGCGGGAGGGCCGCCGGGGAGCTGTTTTTT.

The gene calls are TRBV28 and TRBJ2-7, with D unresolved. This CDR3 has 14 amino acids. The V and J ends lost 6 bases and 7 bases respectively, with 19 bases between them. The germline CDR1 and CDR2 sequences are MDHEN and SYDVKM. The CDR3 spells CASRPESPVTEQYF. CDR3 sequence (DNA): TGTGCCAGCAGGCCCGAATCTCCGGTGACTGAGCAGTACTTC.

The chain employs TRBV28 and TRBJ1-1; D is uncertain. CDR3 length equals 13 residues. Germline-derived CDR1 and CDR2 are MDHEN and SYDVKM. Trimming pared 4 bases from V and 3 bases from J, leaving 9 bases between. The CDR3 DNA follows: TGTGCCAGCAGTTCCCCCCAGGACACTGAAGCTTTCTTT. It translates to CASSSPQDTEAFF.

The chain employs TRBV6-5 and TRBJ1-1; TRBD1 agrees at 7 bases. V gave up 6 bases and J gave up 0 bases; unmatched junction bases: 4. CDR1 and CDR2 from the germline V gene are MNHEY and SVGAGI. The CDR3 totals 14 residues. This CDR3 reads CASRVDRVNTEAFF. For the CDR3, the DNA is TGTGCCAGCAGGGTTGACAGGGTGAACACTGAAGCTTTCTTT.

The CDR3: CASSLRGTGIDEQYF. The CDR3 bases are TGCGCCAGCAGCTTGCGCGGGACAGGGATTGATGAGCAGTACTTC. The chain carries TRBV5-1 and TRBJ2-7, with 9 bases fitting TRBD1. V shed 1 base, J shed 7 bases, and the junction held 9 bases outside the gene matches. CDR3 length equals 15 residues. Germline CDR1 and CDR2: SGHRS and YFSETQ.

The gene calls are TRBV18 and TRBJ2-1; D is possibly TRBD2 (7 bases). Trimming removed 1 base at V and 4 bases at J, with 11 bases between. The CDR3 is 15 amino acids. The germline V gene has CDR1 KGHSH and CDR2 LQKENI. CDR3 amino acids: CASSPQGGEYNEQFF. CDR3 bases: TGTGCCAGCTCACCACAAGGGGGGGAATACAATGAGCAGTTCTTC.

The V call is TRBV18, the J call TRBJ2-1, with D possibly being TRBD1 (5 bases). The CDR3 consists of 14 residues. Trimming shortened V by 0 bases and J by 15 bases, and 18 bases separated the two germline ends. Germline V gene lookup returns CDR1 KGHSH and CDR2 LQKENI. The CDR3, as DNA: TGTGCCAGCTCACCACCGAGCAGGGAAGGCGTCGGGTTCTTC. Translating gives CASSPPSREGVGFF.

The chain links TRBV7-7 to TRBJ1-3; no definite D call. Germline CDR1 is SSHAT and CDR2 is FNYEAQ (reference sequence). This CDR3 contains 15 residues. With 1 base removed from V and 2 bases from J, the gap between germline ends came to 9 bases. CDR3 coding DNA: TGTGCCAGCAGCTTAGGAGCTTCTACTGGAAACACCATATATTTT. This sequence encodes CASSLGASTGNTIYF.

V usage is TRBV3-1 (or the pseudogene TRBV3-2) and J usage is TRBJ2-1, with 8 bases aligning to TRBD1. V lost 4 bases and J lost 9; bases outside the gene matches: 5. Germline V lookup: CDR1 LGHDT, CDR2 YNNKEL (reference sequence). This CDR3 has 13 residues. This chain's CDR3 is CASSPAGGSEQFF. CDR3 bases: TGTGCCAGCAGCCCGGCAGGGGGCAGTGAGCAGTTCTTC.

The rearrangement links TRBV6-5 to TRBJ1-5; a weak D match, TRBD1 (5 bases). The CDR3 is 15 amino acids. CDR1 and CDR2 (germline): MNHEY, SVGAGI. V lost 4 bases and J 0 bases, leaving 10 bases between the germline ends. The CDR3 spells CASSFDSNSNQPQHF. The CDR3 DNA follows: TGTGCCAGCAGTTTCGACAGTAATAGCAATCAGCCCCAGCATTTT.